This T cell receptor beta chain is from a study of Graves' ophthalmopathy and Graves' hyperthyroidism. There are many counts of this clonotype. There are 16 residues in the CDR3. Deletions cut 0 bases from V and 9 bases from J, with 15 bases between. Germline V gene sequence: CDR1 MNHEY, CDR2 SMNVEV (reference sequence). Amplification of TCR beta CDR3 regions used RNA transcripts. First-round RT-PCR relied on HTBI primers, and a second-round multiplex PCR came next. TCRdb ran MiXCR on the multiplex PCR reads and lists one entry per CDR3 protein. The table shows hundreds of thousands of distinct CDR3 sequences, with 22% occurring only once.

V and J are TRBV27 and TRBJ1-6; D perhaps matches TRBD1 (5 bases). Sequencing was done on a sample of peripheral blood. The TCR sequence derives from a woman younger than 35 with stable Graves' hyperthyroidism. Some clones in this sample may be carry-over from other donors' samples. The CDR3 DNA is TGTGCCAGCAGTTTATCGTACAGGTGGTTATCTTCACCCCTCCACTTT. It yields the protein CASSLSYRWLSSPLHF.